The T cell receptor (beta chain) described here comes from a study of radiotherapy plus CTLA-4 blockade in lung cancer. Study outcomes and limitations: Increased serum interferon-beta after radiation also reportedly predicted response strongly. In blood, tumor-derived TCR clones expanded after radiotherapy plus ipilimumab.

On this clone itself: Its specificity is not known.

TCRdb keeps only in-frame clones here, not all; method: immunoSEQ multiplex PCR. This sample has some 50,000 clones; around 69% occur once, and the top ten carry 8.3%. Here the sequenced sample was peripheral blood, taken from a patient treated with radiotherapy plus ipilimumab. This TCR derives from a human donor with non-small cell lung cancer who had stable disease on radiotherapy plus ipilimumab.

CDR3 bases: TGTGCCAGCAGCCAAGCTCGCTTAGGCAATGAGCAGTTCTTC. As protein: CASSQARLGNEQFF. This sequence joins TRBV14 and TRBJ2-1, with D unclear. Per germline, CDR1 SGHDN and CDR2 FVKESK. V was clipped by 1 base and J by 6 bases, with 10 bases between them. This CDR3 spans 14 amino acids.